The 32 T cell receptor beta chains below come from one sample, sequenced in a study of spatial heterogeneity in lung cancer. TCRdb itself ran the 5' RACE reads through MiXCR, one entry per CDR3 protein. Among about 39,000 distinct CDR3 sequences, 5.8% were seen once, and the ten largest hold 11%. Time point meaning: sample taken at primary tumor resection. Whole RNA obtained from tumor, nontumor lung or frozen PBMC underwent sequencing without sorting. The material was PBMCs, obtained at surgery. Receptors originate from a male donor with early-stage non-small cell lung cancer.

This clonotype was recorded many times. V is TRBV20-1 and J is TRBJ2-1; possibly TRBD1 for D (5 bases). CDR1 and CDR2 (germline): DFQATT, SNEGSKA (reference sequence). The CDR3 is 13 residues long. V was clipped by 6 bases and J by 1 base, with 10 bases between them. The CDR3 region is CSAKGFSYNEQFF. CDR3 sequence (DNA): TGCAGTGCAAAGGGGTTTTCCTACAATGAGCAGTTCTTC.

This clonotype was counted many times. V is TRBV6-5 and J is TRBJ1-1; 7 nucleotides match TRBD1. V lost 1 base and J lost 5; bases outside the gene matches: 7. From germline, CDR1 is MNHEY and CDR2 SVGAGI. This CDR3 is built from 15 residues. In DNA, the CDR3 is TGTGCCAGCAGTTACTTCCAGGGGGGGGTGACTGAAGCTTTCTTT. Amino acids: CASSYFQGGVTEAFF.

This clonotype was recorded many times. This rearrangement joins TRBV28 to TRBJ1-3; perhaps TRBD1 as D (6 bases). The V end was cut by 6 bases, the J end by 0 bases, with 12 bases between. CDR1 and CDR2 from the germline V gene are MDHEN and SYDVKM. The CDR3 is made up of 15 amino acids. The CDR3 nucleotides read TGTGCCAGCAGCTGGCTGACAGGCTCTGGAAACACCATATATTTT. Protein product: CASSWLTGSGNTIYF.

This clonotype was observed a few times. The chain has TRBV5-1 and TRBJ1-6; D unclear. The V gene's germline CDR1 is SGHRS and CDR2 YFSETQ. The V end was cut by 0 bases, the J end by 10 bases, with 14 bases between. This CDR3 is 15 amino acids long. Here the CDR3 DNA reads TGCGCCAGCAGCTTGGCCGAAGTAGGTTCCTCACCCCTCCACTTT. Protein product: CASSLAEVGSSPLHF.

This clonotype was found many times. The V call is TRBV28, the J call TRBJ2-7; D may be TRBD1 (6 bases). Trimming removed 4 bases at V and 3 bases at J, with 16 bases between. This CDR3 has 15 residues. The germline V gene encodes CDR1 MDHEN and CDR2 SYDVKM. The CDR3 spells CASSWASQGHYEQYF. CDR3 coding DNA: TGTGCCAGCAGTTGGGCCTCGCAGGGGCACTACGAGCAGTACTTC. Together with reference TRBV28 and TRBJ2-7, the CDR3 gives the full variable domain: DVKVTQSSRYLVKRTGEKVFLECVQDMDHENMFWYRQDPGLGLRLIYFSYDVKMKEKGDIPEGYSVSREKKERFSLILESASTNQTSMYLCASSWASQGHYEQYFGPGTRLTVT.

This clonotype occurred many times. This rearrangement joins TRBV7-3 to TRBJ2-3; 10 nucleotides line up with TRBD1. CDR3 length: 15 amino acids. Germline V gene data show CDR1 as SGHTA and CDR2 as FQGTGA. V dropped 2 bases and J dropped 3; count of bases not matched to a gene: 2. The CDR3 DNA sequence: TGTGCCAGCAGCTTATGGGACAGGGGTACAGATACGCAGTATTTT. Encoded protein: CASSLWDRGTDTQYF. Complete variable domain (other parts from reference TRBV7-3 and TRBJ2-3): GAGVSQTPSNKVTEKGKYVELRCDPISGHTALYWYRQSLGQGPEFLIYFQGTGAADDSGLPNDRFFAVRPEGSVSTLKIQRTERGDSAVYLCASSLWDRGTDTQYFGPGTRLTVL.

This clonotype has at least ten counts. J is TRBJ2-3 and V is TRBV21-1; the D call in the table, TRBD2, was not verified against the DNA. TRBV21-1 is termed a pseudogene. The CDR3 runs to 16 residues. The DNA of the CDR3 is TGTGCCAGCAGCAAAAAAACGGGACTAGACCAAGATACGCAGTATTTT. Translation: CASSKKTGLDQDTQYF.

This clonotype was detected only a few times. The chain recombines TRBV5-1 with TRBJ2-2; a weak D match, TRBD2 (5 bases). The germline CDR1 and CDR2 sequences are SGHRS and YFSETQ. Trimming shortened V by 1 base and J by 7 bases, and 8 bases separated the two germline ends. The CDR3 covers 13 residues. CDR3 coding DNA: TGCGCCAGCAGCTTGATCGGGATCGGGGAGCTGTTTTTT. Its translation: CASSLIGIGELFF.

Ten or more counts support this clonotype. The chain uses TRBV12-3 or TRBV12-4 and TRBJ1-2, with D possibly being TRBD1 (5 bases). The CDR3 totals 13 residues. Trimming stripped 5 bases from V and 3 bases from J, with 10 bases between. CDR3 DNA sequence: TGTGCCAGCAGTAGGGACGGCGACTATGGCTACACCTTC. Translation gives CASSRDGDYGYTF.

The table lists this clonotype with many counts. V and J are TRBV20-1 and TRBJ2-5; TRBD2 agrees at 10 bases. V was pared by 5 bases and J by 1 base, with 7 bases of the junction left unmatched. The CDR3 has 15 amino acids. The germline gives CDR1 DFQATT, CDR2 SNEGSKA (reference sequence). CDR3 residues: CSAQGLATSQETQYF. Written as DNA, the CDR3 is TGCAGTGCTCAGGGACTAGCGACTTCCCAAGAGACCCAGTACTTC.

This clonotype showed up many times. The CDR3 sequence is CASSPSGTTGETQYF. The CDR3 DNA follows: TGTGCCAGCAGTCCCTCCGGGACCACGGGCGAGACCCAGTACTTC. The rearrangement links TRBV6-5 to TRBJ2-5; possibly TRBD1 or TRBD2 for D (5 bases each). Trimming took 5 bases from V and 5 from J, leaving 18 bases between them. The germline gives CDR1 MNHEY, CDR2 SVGAGI. The CDR3 extends over 15 amino acids.

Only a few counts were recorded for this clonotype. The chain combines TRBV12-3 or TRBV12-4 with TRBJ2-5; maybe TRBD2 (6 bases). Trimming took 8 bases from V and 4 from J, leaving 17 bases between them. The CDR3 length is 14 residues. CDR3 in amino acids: CASGPQVGGETQYF. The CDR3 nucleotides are TGTGCCAGCGGACCACAGGTGGGGGGAGAGACCCAGTACTTC.

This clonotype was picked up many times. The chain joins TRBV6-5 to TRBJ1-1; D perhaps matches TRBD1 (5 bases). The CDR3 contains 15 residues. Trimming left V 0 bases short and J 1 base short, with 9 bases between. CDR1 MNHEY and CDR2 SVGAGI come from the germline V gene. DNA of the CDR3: TGTGCCAGCAGTTACTCGAACGGGGGGAACACTGAAGCTTTCTTT. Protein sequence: CASSYSNGGNTEAFF.

In DNA, the CDR3 is TGTGCCAGCAGCACCTTGAACACCGGGGAGCTGTTTTTT. Protein product: CASSTLNTGELFF. The chain employs TRBV28 and TRBJ2-2; no clear D. Germline-derived CDR1 and CDR2 are MDHEN and SYDVKM. Trimming stripped 6 bases from V and 1 base from J, with 6 bases between. This CDR3 region has 13 residues.

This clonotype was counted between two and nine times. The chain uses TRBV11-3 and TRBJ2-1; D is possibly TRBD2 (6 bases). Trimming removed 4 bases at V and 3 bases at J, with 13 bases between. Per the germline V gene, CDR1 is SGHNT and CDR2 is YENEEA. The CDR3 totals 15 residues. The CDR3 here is CASSSAGRVYNEQFF. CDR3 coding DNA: TGTGCCAGCAGCTCCGCGGGACGGGTCTACAATGAGCAGTTCTTC.

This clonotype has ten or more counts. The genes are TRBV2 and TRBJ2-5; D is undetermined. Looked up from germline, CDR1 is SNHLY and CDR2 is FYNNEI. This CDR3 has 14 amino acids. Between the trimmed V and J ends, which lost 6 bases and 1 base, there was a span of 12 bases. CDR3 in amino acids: CASRVPWGQETQYF. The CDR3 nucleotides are TGTGCCAGCAGGGTTCCTTGGGGCCAAGAGACCCAGTACTTC.

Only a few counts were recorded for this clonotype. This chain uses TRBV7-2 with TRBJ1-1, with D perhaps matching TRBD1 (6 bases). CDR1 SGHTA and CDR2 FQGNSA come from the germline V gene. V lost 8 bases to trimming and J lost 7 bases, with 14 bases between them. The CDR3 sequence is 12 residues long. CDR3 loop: CASVYRAGEAFF. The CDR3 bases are TGTGCCAGCGTCTACAGGGCGGGTGAAGCTTTCTTT.

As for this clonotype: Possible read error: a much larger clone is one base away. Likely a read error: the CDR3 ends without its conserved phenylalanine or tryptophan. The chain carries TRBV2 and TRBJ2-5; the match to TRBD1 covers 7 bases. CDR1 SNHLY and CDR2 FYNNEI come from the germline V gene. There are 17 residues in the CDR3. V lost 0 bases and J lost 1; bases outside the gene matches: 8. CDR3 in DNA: TGTGCCAGCAGTGAAGCGCTGTACAGGGGATCCCAAGAGACCCAGTACCTC. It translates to CASSEALYRGSQETQYL.

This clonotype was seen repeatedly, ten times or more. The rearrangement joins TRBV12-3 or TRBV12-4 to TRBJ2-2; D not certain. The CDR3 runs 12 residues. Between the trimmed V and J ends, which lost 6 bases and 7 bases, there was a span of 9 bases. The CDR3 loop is CASRSGLGELFF. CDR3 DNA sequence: TGTGCCAGCAGGTCAGGTCTCGGGGAGCTGTTTTTT.

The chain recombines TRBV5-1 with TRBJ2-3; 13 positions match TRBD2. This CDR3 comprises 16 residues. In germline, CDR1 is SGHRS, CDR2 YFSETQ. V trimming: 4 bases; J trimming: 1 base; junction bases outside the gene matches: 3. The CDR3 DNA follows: TGCGCCAGCAGCAATGGACTAGCGGGGGGCACAGATACGCAGTATTTT. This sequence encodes CASSNGLAGGTDTQYF.

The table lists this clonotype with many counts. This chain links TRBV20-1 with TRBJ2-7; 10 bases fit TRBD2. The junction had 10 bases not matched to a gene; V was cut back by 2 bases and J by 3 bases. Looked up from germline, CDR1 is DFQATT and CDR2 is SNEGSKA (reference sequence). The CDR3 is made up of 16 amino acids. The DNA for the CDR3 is TGCAGTGCTAGACTAGCGGGGGCGAAAATCATCTACGAGCAGTACTTC. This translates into CSARLAGAKIIYEQYF.

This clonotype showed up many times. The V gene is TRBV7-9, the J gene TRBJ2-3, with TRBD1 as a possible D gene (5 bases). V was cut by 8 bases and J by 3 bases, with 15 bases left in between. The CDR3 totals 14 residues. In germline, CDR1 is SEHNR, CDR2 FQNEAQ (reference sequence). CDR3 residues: CASGRAGKTDTQYF. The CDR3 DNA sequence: TGTGCCAGCGGTCGGGCAGGGAAGACAGATACGCAGTATTTT.

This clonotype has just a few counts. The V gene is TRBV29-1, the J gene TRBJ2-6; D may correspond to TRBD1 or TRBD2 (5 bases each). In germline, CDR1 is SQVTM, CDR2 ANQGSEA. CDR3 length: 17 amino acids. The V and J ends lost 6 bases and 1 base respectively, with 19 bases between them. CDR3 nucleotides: TGCAGCGTCAGGGAAATGGGGAGAATTTCTGGGGCCAACGTCCTGACTTTC. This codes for CSVREMGRISGANVLTF.

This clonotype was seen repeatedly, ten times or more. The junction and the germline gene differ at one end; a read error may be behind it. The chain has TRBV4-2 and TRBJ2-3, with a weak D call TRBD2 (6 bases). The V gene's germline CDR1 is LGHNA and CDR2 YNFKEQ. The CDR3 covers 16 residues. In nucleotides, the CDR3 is TGTGCCAGCAGCCAAGGGGACTCTAGTAGCACAAATACGCAGTATTTT. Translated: CASSQGDSSSTNTQYF.

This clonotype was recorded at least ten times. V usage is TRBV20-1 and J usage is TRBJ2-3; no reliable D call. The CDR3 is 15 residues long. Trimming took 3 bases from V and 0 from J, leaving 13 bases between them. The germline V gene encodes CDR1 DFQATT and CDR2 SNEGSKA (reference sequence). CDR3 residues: CSASWVFLSTDTQYF. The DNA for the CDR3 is TGCAGTGCTAGTTGGGTTTTCTTAAGCACAGATACGCAGTATTTT.

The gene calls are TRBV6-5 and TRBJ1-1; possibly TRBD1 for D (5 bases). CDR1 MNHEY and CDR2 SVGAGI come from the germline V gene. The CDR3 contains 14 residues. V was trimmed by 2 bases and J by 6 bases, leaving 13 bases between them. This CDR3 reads CASSYLLGDPEAFF. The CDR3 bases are TGTGCCAGCAGTTACCTACTCGGGGACCCTGAAGCTTTCTTT.

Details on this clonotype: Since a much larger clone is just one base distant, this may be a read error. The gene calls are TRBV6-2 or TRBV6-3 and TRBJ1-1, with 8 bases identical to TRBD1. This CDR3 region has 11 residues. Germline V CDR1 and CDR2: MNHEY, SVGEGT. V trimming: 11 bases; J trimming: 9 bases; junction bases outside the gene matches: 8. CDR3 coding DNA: TGTGCCGTTGGGAGACAGGGGAAAGCTTTCTTT. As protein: CAVGRQGKAFF.

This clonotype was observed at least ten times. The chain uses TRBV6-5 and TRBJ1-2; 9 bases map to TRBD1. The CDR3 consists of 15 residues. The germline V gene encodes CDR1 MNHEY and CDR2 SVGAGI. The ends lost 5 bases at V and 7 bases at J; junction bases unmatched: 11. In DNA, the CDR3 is TGTGCCAGCAGTCCCCGATCCGGGACAGGGAGTGGCTACACCTTC. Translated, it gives CASSPRSGTGSGYTF.

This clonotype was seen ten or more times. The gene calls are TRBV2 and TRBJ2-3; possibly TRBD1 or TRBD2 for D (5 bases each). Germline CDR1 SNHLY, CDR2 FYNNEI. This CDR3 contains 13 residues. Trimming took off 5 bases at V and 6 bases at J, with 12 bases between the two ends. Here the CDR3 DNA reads TGTGCCAGCAGTACAGGACTTACGGATACGCAGTATTTT. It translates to CASSTGLTDTQYF.

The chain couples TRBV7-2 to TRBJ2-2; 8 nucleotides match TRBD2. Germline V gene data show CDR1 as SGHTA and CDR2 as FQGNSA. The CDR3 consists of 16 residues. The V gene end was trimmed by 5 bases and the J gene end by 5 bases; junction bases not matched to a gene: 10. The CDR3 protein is CASSVKAGGATGELFF. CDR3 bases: TGTGCCAGCAGCGTAAAGGCGGGGGGCGCTACCGGGGAGCTGTTTTTT.

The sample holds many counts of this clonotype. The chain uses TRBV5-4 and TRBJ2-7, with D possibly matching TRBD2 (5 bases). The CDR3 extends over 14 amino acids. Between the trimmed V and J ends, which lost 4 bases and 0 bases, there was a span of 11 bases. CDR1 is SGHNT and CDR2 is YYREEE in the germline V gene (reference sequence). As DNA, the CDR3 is TGTGCCAGCAGCAAGGACTCGAGCTCCTACGAGCAGTACTTC. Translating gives CASSKDSSSYEQYF.

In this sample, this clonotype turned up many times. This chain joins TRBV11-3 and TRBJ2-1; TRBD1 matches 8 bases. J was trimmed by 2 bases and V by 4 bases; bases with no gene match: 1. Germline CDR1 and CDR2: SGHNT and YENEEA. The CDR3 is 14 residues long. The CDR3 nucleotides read TGTGCCAGCAGCTCGGACAGGGCCTACAATGAGCAGTTCTTC. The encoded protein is CASSSDRAYNEQFF.